These 15 T cell receptor beta chains came from one sample sequenced in a study of tumor-infiltrating lymphocytes in primary liver carcinoma. Taking about 20-31 mg of unsorted bulk tissue, the authors co-extracted RNA and DNA. A constant-region primer primed TCR beta cDNA synthesis from about 0.45 ug of total RNA. Construction of TCR beta libraries relied on three successive nested multiplex PCR rounds employing slightly modified ARM-PCR. Researchers ran the first two PCR rounds for roughly 11 cycles each with TRBV1-TRBV30 forward primers and a C-beta reverse primer. TCRdb passed the multiplex PCR reads through MiXCR, listing each CDR3 protein once. The table includes fewer than 30,000 distinct CDR3 sequences, nearly 80% detected once. Material: liver tumor tissue from sampling region 3. Stated subset: tumor region T3, left-lateral pole. Every receptor here comes from a man aged 35 to 55 with primary liver carcinoma and hepatitis B virus infection.

This clonotype was picked up many times. This is likely a read error, given that the CDR3 carries no conserved phenylalanine or tryptophan at its end. This rearrangement joins TRBV7-9 to TRBJ2-1; the match to TRBD2 covers 11 bases. The CDR3 consists of 15 residues. Trimming took 4 bases from V and 9 from J; bases not matched to a gene: 8. The germline CDR1 and CDR2 sequences are SEHNR and FQNEAQ (reference sequence). CDR3 sequence: CASSSLAGGPGEQFL. As DNA, the CDR3 is TGTGCCAGCAGCTCGTTAGCGGGAGGGCCGGGTGAGCAGTTCCTC.

The rearrangement joins TRBV11-2 to TRBJ2-5; D not certain. Deletions cut 3 bases from V and 5 bases from J, with 16 bases between. CDR3 length: 15 amino acids. Germline CDR1 is SGHAT and CDR2 is FQNNGV. CDR3 DNA sequence: TGTGCCAGCAGCTTCGAGTGGAATCAGAGGGAGACCCAGTACTTC. It yields the protein CASSFEWNQRETQYF.

On this clonotype: A read error may produce the germline difference seen at one junction end. Written as DNA, the CDR3 is TGCTGCGTCTCTCAGGGCAGGGCTGAAGCTTTCTTT. This translates into CCVSQGRAEAFF. J is TRBJ1-1 and V is TRBV29-1; tentatively, D is TRBD1 (5 bases). CDR1 is SQVTM and CDR2 is ANQGSEA in the germline V gene. CDR3 length equals 12 residues.

This clonotype has only a few counts. This sequence joins TRBV29-1 and TRBJ1-4; no firm D call. V was trimmed by 4 bases and J by 2 bases, leaving 11 bases between them. The CDR3 is made up of 14 amino acids. The germline V gene has CDR1 SQVTM and CDR2 ANQGSEA. The CDR3 loop reads CSVGVTSTNEKLFF. CDR3 DNA: TGCAGCGTTGGAGTGACCTCTACTAATGAAAAACTGTTTTTT.

The J gene is TRBJ2-1, the V gene TRBV20-1; D is undetermined. Trimming removed 5 bases at V and 10 bases at J, with 21 bases between. Germline V lookup: CDR1 DFQATT, CDR2 SNEGSKA (reference sequence). The CDR3 runs to 14 residues. The chain's CDR3 is CSALAESPWGEQFF. The DNA for the CDR3 is TGCAGTGCTTTAGCAGAATCTCCCTGGGGAGAGCAGTTCTTC.

Points on this clonotype: Relative to the germline gene, one junction end is altered; a read error may explain this. V usage is TRBV6-1 and J usage is TRBJ1-2; D uncertain. Germline V gene sequence: CDR1 MNHNS, CDR2 SASEGT. CDR3 length equals 12 residues. CDR3 nucleotides: TGTGCTAGCAGTGAATGGATCTATGGCTACATCTTC. Its protein is CASSEWIYGYIF.

Turning to this clonotype: The junction and the germline gene differ at one end; a read error may be behind it. V gene TRBV11-2 combines with J gene TRBJ2-7; 11 bases align to TRBD1. Per germline, CDR1 SGHAT and CDR2 FQNNGV. This CDR3 region has 15 residues. As DNA, the CDR3 is TGCGCCAGCAGCAGGGGACAGGGGGTTGTGCACGAGCGGTACTTC. Amino acids: CASSRGQGVVHERYF.

With respect to this clonotype: One end of the junction is discordant with germline, which a read error may explain. The rearrangement links TRBV7-8 to TRBJ1-2; D uncertain. Germline lookup yields CDR1 SGHVS and CDR2 FQNEAQ. This CDR3 is 12 amino acids long. The CDR3 sequence: CANSPNTQGYTF. DNA of the CDR3: TGTGCCAACAGCCCTAACACCCAAGGCTACACCTTC. The variable domain in full, with the rest retrieved from reference TRBV7-8 and TRBJ1-2, is GAGVSQSPRYKVAKRGQDVALRCDPISGHVSLFWYQQALGQGPEFLTYFQNEAQLDKSGLPSDRFFAERPEGSVSTLKIQRTQQEDSAVYLCANSPNTQGYTFGSGTRLTVV.

Details on this clonotype: At one boundary the junction diverges from the germline segment, which might be a read error. The chain joins TRBV29-1 to TRBJ2-1, with a possible D match to TRBD2 (5 bases). Germline V lookup: CDR1 SQVTM, CDR2 ANQGSEA. The CDR3 totals 11 residues. This CDR3 reads CSVDSNNEEFF. DNA of the CDR3: TGTAGCGTTGATAGCAACAATGAGGAGTTCTTC.

In this sample, this clonotype is medium-sized. The CDR3 spells CASTGTAYGYTF. The DNA of the CDR3 is TGCGCCAGCACCGGGACAGCCTATGGCTACACCTTC. The rearrangement uses TRBV10-2 and TRBJ1-2, with 7 nucleotides matching TRBD1. Germline CDR1 and CDR2: WSHSY and SAAADI. V shed 7 bases, J shed 4 bases, and the junction held 3 bases outside the gene matches. This CDR3 has 12 amino acids.

Remarks on this clonotype: The junction differs from germline at one of its ends, possibly a read error. The chain uses TRBV4-1 and TRBJ1-2; 8 bases match TRBD1. The CDR3 is 14 amino acids. Germline CDR1 MGHRA, CDR2 YSYEKL. CDR3 in amino acids: CASSPGDRNYGYTF. The CDR3 region has the DNA TGCGCTAGCAGCCCAGGGGACAGGAACTACGGCTATACCTTC.

In regard to this clonotype: Compared with germline, one end of the junction differs, possibly owing to a read error. The gene calls are TRBV29-1 and TRBJ2-1, with D possibly being TRBD1 (5 bases). The CDR3 totals 10 residues. CDR1 SQVTM and CDR2 ANQGSEA come from the germline V gene. The CDR3 DNA reads as TGCAGCGGATCGGACAATGAGCAGCTCTTC. It is translated as CSGSDNEQLF.

As regards this clonotype: One junction end disagrees with the germline gene, perhaps due to a read error. The chain employs TRBV11-2 and TRBJ2-2, with D hard to call. Germline lookup yields CDR1 SGHAT and CDR2 FQNNGV. The CDR3 spans 17 residues. Here the CDR3 DNA reads TGTGCCAGTAGCTTAGCATTAAGAGGAGCGATCACCGGGGAGCTGTTTTTT. Translating gives CASSLALRGAITGELFF.

This chain links TRBV5-1 with TRBJ2-1; D perhaps matches TRBD2 (5 bases). CDR3 length: 14 residues. The germline V gene has CDR1 SGHRS and CDR2 YFSETQ. Trimming removed 4 bases at V and 9 bases at J, with 17 bases between. This CDR3 reads CASSPSTSFSEQFF. The CDR3 nucleotides read TGCGCCAGCAGCCCGAGTACTAGTTTCAGTGAGCAGTTCTTC. Together with reference TRBV5-1 and TRBJ2-1, the CDR3 gives the full variable domain: KAGVTQTPRYLIKTRGQQVTLSCSPISGHRSVSWYQQTPGQGLQFLFEYFSETQRNKGNFPGRFSGRQFSNSRSEMNVSTLELGDSALYLCASSPSTSFSEQFFGPGTRLTVL.

The chain has TRBV29-1 and TRBJ1-2; unclear D gene. Germline V CDR1 and CDR2: SQVTM, ANQGSEA. Trimming took off 5 bases at V and 10 bases at J, with 17 bases between the two ends. The CDR3 has 12 amino acids. CDR3 sequence: CSVRVNYVVYTF. In nucleotides, the CDR3 is TGCAGCGTTAGAGTCAACTACGTTGTCTACACCTTC.